The 23 T cell receptor beta chains reported below all come from one sample, sequenced in a study of identical twins. TCRdb re-analysed the 5' RACE reads in MiXCR, keeping a single row per CDR3 protein. The sample lists hundreds of thousands of distinct CDR3 sequences, 8.5% to 9% occurring once. The same specimen was also included in a second study, on yellow fever vaccine responses in identical twins.

The sample comprised PBMCs. Every receptor here comes from a woman between 18 and 30 years old in good health.

This rearrangement joins TRBV15 to TRBJ2-1; no clear D gene. Per germline, CDR1 LNHNV and CDR2 YYDKDF (reference sequence). This CDR3 is 12 amino acids long. The V and J ends lost 8 bases and 4 bases respectively, with 9 bases between them. CDR3 DNA sequence: TGTGCCACCGGTTGGGCTTACAATGAGCAGTTCTTC. Translation gives CATGWAYNEQFF.

This clonotype was counted ten times or more. V is TRBV27 and J is TRBJ2-3; 9 bases map to TRBD2. Germline V CDR1 and CDR2: MNHEY, SMNVEV (reference sequence). V was clipped by 6 bases and J by 2 bases; unmatched bases: 9. There are 16 residues in the CDR3. This chain's CDR3 is CASSGSSGGHTDTQYF. The CDR3 DNA follows: TGTGCCAGCAGCGGGAGTAGCGGGGGTCACACAGATACGCAGTATTTT.

This clonotype came up a few times. V and J are TRBV3-1 and TRBJ2-4; 9 bases fit TRBD1. Unmatched junction bases numbered 6, after V lost 0 bases and J lost 9 bases. Germline lookup yields CDR1 LGHDT and CDR2 YNNKEL (reference sequence). The CDR3 contains 15 residues. The CDR3 protein is CASSQDLGTGSIQYF. In nucleotides, the CDR3 is TGTGCCAGCAGCCAAGATCTGGGGACAGGGAGCATTCAGTACTTC.

This clonotype was counted between two and nine times. The chain is built from TRBV24-1 and TRBJ1-6; possible D gene TRBD1, 5 bases. The length of the CDR3 is 13 residues. CDR1 KGHDR and CDR2 SFDVKD come from the germline V gene. Trimming took 6 bases from V and 10 from J, leaving 12 bases between them. CDR3 DNA sequence: TGTGCCACCAGTCGGACAATAGGCTCACCCCTCCACTTT. Its protein product is CATSRTIGSPLHF.

This clonotype was observed a few times. The chain is built from TRBV20-1 and TRBJ2-5; D might be TRBD2 (5 bases). Looked up from germline, CDR1 is DFQATT and CDR2 is SNEGSKA (reference sequence). The CDR3 runs 13 residues. With 3 bases removed from V and 2 bases from J, the gap between germline ends came to 10 bases. CDR3: CSARPAAQETQYF. The CDR3 DNA reads as TGCAGTGCTAGGCCAGCGGCTCAAGAGACCCAGTACTTC.

There are a few counts of this clonotype. Mismatch with germline at one junction end may stem from a read error. The CDR3 loop is CGGEVKNIQYF. The CDR3, as DNA: TGCGGGGGAGAGGTCAAAAACATTCAGTACTTC. V and J are TRBV11-2 and TRBJ2-4; TRBD2 might be the D (6 bases). The germline V gene has CDR1 SGHAT and CDR2 FQNNGV. There are 11 residues in the CDR3.

A few counts support this clonotype. This chain uses TRBV7-9 with TRBJ2-2; D may be TRBD1 or TRBD2 (5 bases each). CDR3 length: 13 amino acids. Germline V CDR1 and CDR2: SEHNR, FQNEAQ (reference sequence). V lost 11 bases and J 4 bases, leaving 14 bases between the germline ends. The CDR3 loop is CAQIRDPTGELFF. The CDR3 DNA is TGTGCCCAAATCCGGGACCCCACCGGGGAGCTGTTTTTT. Full variable domain (outside the CDR3, taken from reference TRBV7-9 and TRBJ2-2): DTGVSQNPRHKITKRGQNVTFRCDPISEHNRLYWYRQTLGQGPEFLTYFQNEAQLEKSRLLSDRFSAERPKGSFSTLEIQRTEQGDSAMYLCAQIRDPTGELFFGEGSRLTVL.

This clonotype was seen only a few times. This chain links TRBV21-1 with TRBJ2-7; the table's TRBD2 call for D was not verified on the DNA. TRBV21-1 is deemed a pseudogene. There are 17 residues in the CDR3. CDR3 in amino acids: CASSKAGTSGVSYEQYF. The CDR3 DNA is TGTGCCAGCAGCAAAGCTGGGACTAGCGGGGTCTCCTACGAGCAGTACTTC.

This clonotype was observed many times. The chain uses TRBV3-1 and TRBJ2-7; 9 bases match TRBD1. The CDR3 loop spans 15 amino acids. The germline V gene encodes CDR1 LGHDT and CDR2 YNNKEL (reference sequence). J was trimmed by 1 base and V by 4 bases; bases with no gene match: 5. CDR3 amino acids: CASSRSGTGSYEQYF. DNA for the CDR3: TGTGCCAGCAGCCGAAGCGGGACAGGGTCCTACGAGCAGTACTTC.

This clonotype turned up a few times. V gene TRBV5-1 combines with J gene TRBJ1-1; D may be TRBD1 (5 bases). Germline V gene lookup returns CDR1 SGHRS and CDR2 YFSETQ. Trimming cost V 3 bases and J 1 base, with 13 bases left between them. This CDR3 contains 15 residues. CDR3 in DNA: TGCGCCAGCAGCTCGTCGGGGGATCGGAACACTGAAGCTTTCTTT. This codes for CASSSSGDRNTEAFF.

This chain joins TRBV24-1 and TRBJ2-2; possible D gene TRBD2, 6 bases. Trimming removed 6 bases at V and 0 bases at J, with 10 bases between. In germline, CDR1 is KGHDR, CDR2 SFDVKD. This CDR3 is 15 amino acids long. The CDR3 loop reads CATSPRLANTGELFF. The CDR3 nucleotides are TGTGCCACCAGTCCCCGACTAGCGAACACCGGGGAGCTGTTTTTT.

This clonotype was seen more than once but under ten times. J is TRBJ1-5 and V is TRBV6-2 or TRBV6-3, with TRBD1 identical over 9 bases. CDR1 and CDR2 from the germline V gene are MNHEY and SVGEGT. The CDR3 is made up of 17 amino acids. V lost 7 bases to trimming and J lost 4 bases; unmatched junction nucleotides: 14. The CDR3 bases are TGTGCCAGCACGACGGACAGGGGAAATATCGCTAATCAGCCCCAGCATTTT. Residues: CASTTDRGNIANQPQHF.

This clonotype has more than one count but fewer than ten. V is TRBV24-1 and J is TRBJ2-3, with D perhaps TRBD2 (6 bases). The CDR3 runs 13 residues. CDR1 and CDR2 (germline): KGHDR, SFDVKD. V lost 6 bases to trimming and J lost 7 bases, with 13 bases between them. The CDR3 protein is CATSRTGVNTQYF. CDR3 coding DNA: TGTGCCACCAGTCGCACGGGAGTGAATACGCAGTATTTT.

There are a few counts of this clonotype. The V gene is TRBV5-1, the J gene TRBJ2-7; 8 nucleotides match TRBD1. The CDR3 has 15 residues. Trimming took 4 bases from V and 0 from J; bases not matched to a gene: 6. The germline V gene has CDR1 SGHRS and CDR2 YFSETQ. The CDR3 coding sequence is TGCGCCAGCAGCATAACAGGGGGAAGCTCCTACGAGCAGTACTTC. It translates to CASSITGGSSYEQYF.

This clonotype has just a few counts. V and J are TRBV2 and TRBJ2-1; 14 bases line up with TRBD2. Germline V gene data show CDR1 as SNHLY and CDR2 as FYNNEI. The CDR3 is made up of 17 amino acids. The V gene end was trimmed by 3 bases and the J gene end by 4 bases; junction bases not matched to a gene: 5. The DNA for the CDR3 is TGTGCCAGCAGTGAGCTTCGACTAGCGGGGGGGTACAATGAGCAGTTCTTC. It encodes CASSELRLAGGYNEQFF.

This clonotype was seen many times. The chain employs TRBV12-3 or TRBV12-4 and TRBJ1-6; D unclear. V gave up 5 bases and J gave up 6 bases, with 17 bases separating them. CDR3 size: 16 residues. The CDR3 here is CASSQYGELSNSPLHF. The CDR3 DNA sequence: TGTGCCAGCAGTCAATACGGGGAGCTCTCTAATTCACCCCTCCACTTT.

The chain joins TRBV20-1 to TRBJ2-4, with TRBD2 matching 12 bases. J lost 13 bases, V lost 6 bases, and 13 bases had no gene match. Germline values: CDR1 DFQATT, CDR2 SNEGSKA (reference sequence). There are 14 residues in the CDR3. DNA for the CDR3: TGCAGTGCCCTCCCCCCTCTAGCGGGGGGGTTCCAGTACTTC. Its translation: CSALPPLAGGFQYF.

J is TRBJ1-5 and V is TRBV6-1, with D hard to call. CDR3 length: 15 amino acids. CDR1 is MNHNS and CDR2 is SASEGT in the germline V gene. Trimming stripped 7 bases from V and 3 bases from J, with 16 bases between. In nucleotides, the CDR3 is TGTGCCAGCATCGCCACTGGGCAGATCAATCAGCCCCAGCATTTT. It encodes CASIATGQINQPQHF.

This clonotype was picked up many times. The genes are TRBV5-1 and TRBJ1-1; 7 bases align to TRBD1. V dropped 0 bases and J dropped 1; count of bases not matched to a gene: 3. This CDR3 is built from 15 residues. Germline V CDR1 and CDR2: SGHRS, YFSETQ. The CDR3 sequence: CASSLGGQRNTEAFF. The CDR3 DNA reads TGCGCCAGCAGCTTGGGGGGACAGCGGAACACTGAAGCTTTCTTT.

J is TRBJ2-2 and V is TRBV7-9, with D perhaps TRBD1 (6 bases). V lost 1 base and J 1 base, leaving 10 bases between the germline ends. Per germline, CDR1 SEHNR and CDR2 FQNEAQ (reference sequence). The CDR3 is made up of 16 amino acids. The chain's CDR3 is CASSLVQGMNTGELFF. DNA of the CDR3: TGTGCCAGCAGCTTAGTCCAGGGGATGAACACCGGGGAGCTGTTTTTT.

The chain is built from TRBV20-1 and TRBJ2-2; 12 bases map to TRBD2. V was pared by 3 bases and J by 4 bases, with 6 bases of the junction left unmatched. Looked up from germline, CDR1 is DFQATT and CDR2 is SNEGSKA (reference sequence). CDR3 size: 16 residues. The CDR3 DNA is TGCAGTGCTAGGAAACCGGGACTAGCGGGCACCGGGGAGCTGTTTTTT. This codes for CSARKPGLAGTGELFF.

In its sample, this clonotype was seen a few times. V usage is TRBV11-1 and J usage is TRBJ2-3; D remains ambiguous. V lost 2 bases and J 2 bases, leaving 26 bases between the germline ends. The CDR3 has 20 amino acids. The germline gives CDR1 SGHAT, CDR2 FQDESV (reference sequence). The CDR3 nucleotides are TGTGCCAGCAGCTTATGGGCTGGGCAGGTCTCCTTCGTTCACACAGATACGCAGTATTTT. It translates to CASSLWAGQVSFVHTDTQYF.

CDR3 loop: CASNRANGGKLFF. Here the CDR3 DNA reads TGTGCCAGCAACCGGGCCAACGGAGGGAAACTGTTTTTT. The chain couples TRBV6-2 or TRBV6-3 to TRBJ1-4; D gene ambiguous. The CDR3 runs 13 residues. With 7 bases removed from V and 11 bases from J, the gap between germline ends came to 17 bases. Germline loops: CDR1 MNHEY, CDR2 SVGEGT.